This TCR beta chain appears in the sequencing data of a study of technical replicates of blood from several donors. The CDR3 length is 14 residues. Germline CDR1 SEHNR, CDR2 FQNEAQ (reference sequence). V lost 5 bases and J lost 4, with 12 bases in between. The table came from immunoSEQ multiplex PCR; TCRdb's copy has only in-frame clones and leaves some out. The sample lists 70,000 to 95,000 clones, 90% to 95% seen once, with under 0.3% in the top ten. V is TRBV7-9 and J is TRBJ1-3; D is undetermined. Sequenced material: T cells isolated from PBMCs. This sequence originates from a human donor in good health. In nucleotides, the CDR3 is TGTGCCAGCAGCCCGCCTAGCATCGGAAACACCATATATTTT. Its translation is CASSPPSIGNTIYF.